This TCR beta chain was captured in a study of blood T cell repertoires in COVID-19. This clone was seen a single time. Sequenced by immunoSEQ multiplex PCR; TCRdb stores in-frame clones only, minus some. The table shows about 150,000 clones, with approximately 86% occurring only once. The sequenced sample consisted of peripheral blood. The receptor was isolated from a man between 65 and 85 years old with acute or convalescent COVID-19.

The chain's CDR3 is CATSDRSNQPQHF. The CDR3 DNA follows: TGTGCCACCTCGGACAGAAGCAATCAGCCCCAGCATTTT. V and J are TRBV19 and TRBJ1-5; D possibly corresponds to TRBD1 (6 bases). The CDR3 spans 13 residues. Trimming shortened V by 10 bases and J by 1 base, and 11 bases separated the two germline ends. CDR1 is LNHDA and CDR2 is SQIVND in the germline V gene (reference sequence).